The 10 T cell receptor beta chains in this list originate from one sample, sequenced in a study of T cells in Graves' hyperthyroidism and ophthalmopathy (dated by TCRdb to about 2019). Library prep was done by multiplex PCR. The instrument given in TCRdb is Illumina HiSeq 2000. The TCR beta CDR3 regions were amplified from the RNA transcripts. The TCR CDR3 was subjected to a first round of RT-PCR using the HTBI primer set and the Qiagen OneStep RT-PCR kit. TCRdb trimmed the raw reads at Q25, called clones with MiXCR and kept productive beta chains. All rows with the same CDR3 protein become a single entry with the most common DNA and genes. The table for this sample lists around 370,000 distinct CDR3 sequences; roughly 18% of them were counted only once. The ten largest account for over 35% of the sample. Input material: blood. The receptors here all came from a man younger than 35 with Graves' ophthalmopathy.

V and J are TRBV27 and TRBJ2-7; either TRBD1 or TRBD2 may fit D (5 bases each). V was cut by 6 bases and J by 6 bases, with 12 bases left in between. Germline V gene lookup returns CDR1 MNHEY and CDR2 SMNVEV (reference sequence). The CDR3 consists of 12 residues. Here the CDR3 DNA reads TGTGCCAGCAGCACTGGGACGGTCGAGCAGTACTTC. It translates to CASSTGTVEQYF.

This clonotype has at least ten counts. The CDR3 protein is CASSESTRRHGYTF. As DNA, the CDR3 is TGTGCCAGCAGCGAGTCCACTAGGAGGCATGGCTACACCTTC. The chain recombines TRBV25-1 with TRBJ1-2, with D unclear. This CDR3 has 14 residues. The germline V gene has CDR1 MGHDK and CDR2 SYGVNS. V gave up 6 bases and J gave up 6 bases, with 17 bases separating them.

In its sample, this clonotype was seen a few times. The chain employs TRBV27 and TRBJ2-2, with 7 nucleotides matching TRBD2. J was trimmed by 5 bases and V by 6 bases; bases with no gene match: 18. The germline gives CDR1 MNHEY, CDR2 SMNVEV (reference sequence). The CDR3 has 18 amino acids. CDR3 region: CASSETLDRPGGTGELFF. In nucleotides, the CDR3 is TGTGCCAGCAGCGAAACATTAGACCGCCCGGGGGGTACCGGGGAGCTGTTTTTT.

This clonotype was seen repeatedly, ten times or more. The chain joins TRBV6-2 or TRBV6-3 to TRBJ1-2; D unclear. Trimming took off 2 bases at V and 3 bases at J, with 4 bases between the two ends. CDR3 size: 12 residues. Germline assignment: CDR1 MNHEY and CDR2 SVGEGT. The CDR3 DNA is TGTGCCAGCAGTTACACCGACTATGGCTACACCTTC. As protein: CASSYTDYGYTF.

This clonotype was observed at least ten times. The chain joins TRBV6-2 or TRBV6-3 to TRBJ2-5; the match to TRBD2 covers 8 bases. The CDR3 consists of 14 residues. Germline-derived CDR1 and CDR2 are MNHEY and SVGEGT. V lost 7 bases to trimming and J lost 5 bases; unmatched junction nucleotides: 9. DNA of the CDR3: TGTGCCAGCAATGCGGGGGGTTTGGTGGAGACCCAGTACTTC. This sequence encodes CASNAGGLVETQYF.

The chain recombines TRBV10-3 with TRBJ2-1; perhaps TRBD2 as D (6 bases). V was clipped by 4 bases and J by 3 bases, with 13 bases between them. Germline V gives CDR1 ENHRY, CDR2 SYGVKD. This CDR3 is 15 amino acids long. The CDR3 here is CAISGRTGDYNEQFF. As DNA, the CDR3 is TGTGCCATCAGTGGGAGGACGGGGGACTACAATGAGCAGTTCTTC.

This sequence joins TRBV19 and TRBJ1-1; D is uncertain. Per the germline V gene, CDR1 is LNHDA and CDR2 is SQIVND (reference sequence). V dropped 3 bases and J dropped 7 bases, with 9 bases sitting between them. CDR3 size: 12 residues. The CDR3 sequence: CASSMDKIEAFF. CDR3 bases: TGTGCCAGTAGTATGGATAAGATTGAAGCTTTCTTT.

This rearrangement joins TRBV20-1 to TRBJ2-5, with 11 bases aligning to TRBD2. The J segment lost 9 bases and the V segment lost 5 bases, leaving 14 bases of the junction unmatched. In germline, CDR1 is DFQATT, CDR2 SNEGSKA (reference sequence). There are 15 residues in the CDR3. In DNA, the CDR3 is TGCAGTGCTGACGGAGCTAGCGGGGGGACAATGGCCCAGTACTTC. Encoded protein: CSADGASGGTMAQYF.

This clonotype has at least ten counts. V and J are TRBV12-3 or TRBV12-4 and TRBJ2-3, with 9 bases lining up with TRBD2. The trim removed 2 bases at V and 9 bases at J, leaving 9 bases unmatched. The CDR3 is 15 amino acids. CDR3 DNA sequence: TGTGCCAGCAGTTTATCCCTAGCGGGGCTCGCGACGCAGTATTTT. As protein: CASSLSLAGLATQYF.

V is TRBV3-1 and J is TRBJ2-6; TRBD2 matches 11 bases. V lost 3 bases, J lost 0 bases, and 7 bases stayed unmatched. This CDR3 has 19 amino acids. Per germline, CDR1 LGHDT and CDR2 YNNKEL (reference sequence). The CDR3 bases are TGTGCCAGCAGCCAGCCCCTAGCGGGGGGACTCTCTGGGGCCAACGTCCTGACTTTC. Translated, it gives CASSQPLAGGLSGANVLTF.